The 10 T cell receptor beta chains below all came from one sample that was sequenced in a study of control samples from healthy donors and cancer patients. Assay: immunoSEQ multiplex PCR; the TCRdb copy retains only in-frame clones and omits some. Among around 99,000 clones listed, about nine tenths were seen once. The sequenced sample was blood. These TCRs come from a human donor in good health. The donor label of this sample is uncertain.

This chain uses TRBV24-1 with TRBJ2-5; D could derive from TRBD1 or TRBD2 (6 bases each). The ends were cut back, 3 bases at V and 2 bases at J, with 9 bases in the middle. CDR3 length equals 14 residues. Per the germline V gene, CDR1 is KGHDR and CDR2 is SFDVKD. The CDR3 reads CATSDRGAQETQYF. CDR3 bases: TGTGCCACCAGTGATAGGGGGGCTCAAGAGACCCAGTACTTC.

The chain uses TRBV11-1 and TRBJ1-2; the D is unclear. There are 15 residues in the CDR3. V lost 1 base and J lost 3, with 12 bases in between. Germline V CDR1 and CDR2: SGHAT, FQDESV (reference sequence). DNA of the CDR3: TGTGCCAGCAGCTTAGGTCGTTCTGGGGACTATGGCTACACCTTC. As protein: CASSLGRSGDYGYTF.

V usage is TRBV7-8 and J usage is TRBJ2-1; a possible D gene is TRBD2 (6 bases). The germline V gene has CDR1 SGHVS and CDR2 FQNEAQ. With 5 bases removed from V and 5 bases from J, the gap between germline ends came to 16 bases. The CDR3 has 15 amino acids. The CDR3 here is CASSLVGGFNNEQFF. The CDR3, as DNA: TGTGCCAGCAGCCTGGTGGGGGGTTTCAACAATGAGCAGTTCTTC.

As DNA, the CDR3 is TGTGCCAGCAGCAATGCCGGGACAGAGCAAGAGACCCAGTACTTC. Its protein product is CASSNAGTEQETQYF. This chain links TRBV5-5 with TRBJ2-5; 7 nucleotides agree with TRBD1. The germline V gene has CDR1 SGHKS and CDR2 YYEKEE (reference sequence). The CDR3 runs 15 residues. V was pared by 4 bases and J by 2 bases, with 8 bases of the junction left unmatched.

The V gene is TRBV6-2 or TRBV6-3, the J gene TRBJ2-2; D not certain. CDR1 and CDR2 from the germline V gene are MNHEY and SVGEGT. This CDR3 spans 14 amino acids. Trimming took 6 bases from V and 4 from J, leaving 12 bases between them. The CDR3 is CASSFFKLTGELFF. As DNA, the CDR3 is TGTGCCAGCAGCTTCTTTAAACTCACCGGGGAGCTGTTTTTT.

The chain carries TRBV7-2 and TRBJ2-5; D call uncertain. With 5 bases removed from V and 1 base from J, the gap between germline ends came to 11 bases. Germline loops: CDR1 SGHTA, CDR2 FQGNSA. This CDR3 comprises 14 residues. This chain's CDR3 is CASSPKATQETQYF. The CDR3 coding sequence is TGTGCCAGCAGCCCAAAGGCCACCCAAGAGACCCAGTACTTC.

CDR3 loop: CASRGMNTEAFF. DNA for the CDR3: TGCGCCAGCAGAGGAATGAACACTGAAGCTTTCTTT. This rearrangement joins TRBV10-2 to TRBJ1-1; the D is unclear. Deletions cut 6 bases from V and 0 bases from J, with 5 bases between. From germline, CDR1 is WSHSY and CDR2 SAAADI. The CDR3 sequence is 12 residues long.

In its sample, this clone was seen once. The V call is TRBV5-6, the J call TRBJ1-1; D gene uncertain. The CDR3 has 17 amino acids. V was pared by 0 bases and J by 1 base, with 16 bases between. Germline V gives CDR1 SGHDT, CDR2 YYEEEE. The CDR3 DNA reads TGTGCCAGCAGCTTGGACCCTGGCCCGGGTCCGAACACTGAAGCTTTCTTT. As protein: CASSLDPGPGPNTEAFF.

The rearrangement links TRBV5-4 to TRBJ2-2; D might be TRBD1 or TRBD2, each matching 6 bases. Trimming took off 2 bases at V and 6 bases at J, with 11 bases between the two ends. Germline CDR1 is SGHNT and CDR2 is YYREEE (reference sequence). The length of the CDR3 is 14 residues. CDR3 DNA: TGTGCCAGCAGCTTACCGGGGGCGGCCGGGGAGCTGTTTTTT. This sequence encodes CASSLPGAAGELFF.

This chain uses TRBV3-1 (or the pseudogene TRBV3-2) with TRBJ1-2; D is unclear. Germline CDR1 LGHDT, CDR2 YNNKEL (reference sequence). Trimming stripped 4 bases from V and 2 bases from J, with 11 bases between. This CDR3 is 14 amino acids long. This CDR3 is CASSLSDINYGYTF. For the CDR3, the DNA is TGTGCCAGCAGCCTATCCGACATCAACTATGGCTACACCTTC.